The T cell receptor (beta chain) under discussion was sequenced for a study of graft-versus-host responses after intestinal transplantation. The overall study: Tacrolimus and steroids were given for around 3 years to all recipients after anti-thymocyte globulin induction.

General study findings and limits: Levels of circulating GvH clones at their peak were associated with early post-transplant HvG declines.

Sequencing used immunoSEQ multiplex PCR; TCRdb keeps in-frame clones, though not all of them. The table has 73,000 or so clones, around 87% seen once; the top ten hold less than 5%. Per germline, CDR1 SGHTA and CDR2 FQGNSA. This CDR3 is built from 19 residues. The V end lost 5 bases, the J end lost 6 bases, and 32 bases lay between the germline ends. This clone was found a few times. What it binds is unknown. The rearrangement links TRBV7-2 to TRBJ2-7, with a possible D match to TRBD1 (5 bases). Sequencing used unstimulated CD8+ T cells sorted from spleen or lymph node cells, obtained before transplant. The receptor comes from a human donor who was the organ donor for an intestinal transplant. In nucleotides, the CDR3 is TGTGCCAGCAGCATCAGACAGATATGGAAGTTTCTAGAAATCCTCGAGCAGTACGTC. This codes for CASSIRQIWKFLEILEQYV.